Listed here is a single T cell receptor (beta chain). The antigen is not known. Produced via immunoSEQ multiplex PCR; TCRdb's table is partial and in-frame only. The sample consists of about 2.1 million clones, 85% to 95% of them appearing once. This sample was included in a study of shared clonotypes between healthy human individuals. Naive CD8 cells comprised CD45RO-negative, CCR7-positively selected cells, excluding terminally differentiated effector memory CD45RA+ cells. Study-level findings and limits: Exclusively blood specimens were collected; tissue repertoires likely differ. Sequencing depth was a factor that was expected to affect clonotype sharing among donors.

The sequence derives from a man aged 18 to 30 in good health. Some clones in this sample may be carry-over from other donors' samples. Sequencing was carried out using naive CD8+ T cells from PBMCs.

This CDR3 reads CASSEADRASYGYTF. The CDR3 nucleotides are TGTGCCAGCAGTGAAGCCGACAGGGCCAGCTATGGCTACACCTTC. The chain is built from TRBV2 and TRBJ1-2, with 7 bases lining up with TRBD1. This CDR3 comprises 15 residues. The V gene end was trimmed by 0 bases and the J gene end by 4 bases; junction bases not matched to a gene: 5. Germline V gene sequence: CDR1 SNHLY, CDR2 FYNNEI.